The rows below give T cell receptor beta chains drawn from one sample of a study of T cell responses to AZD1222 COVID-19 vaccine. Profiling relied on immunoSEQ multiplex PCR, and the TCRdb table lists in-frame clones only, not all of them. The sample includes about 130,000 clones, around 90% seen only once; the top ten take 0.9% to 1.4%. The sample consisted of peripheral blood, taken 28 days after the second AZD1222 dose. These receptors all come from an adult who received the AZD1222 COVID-19 vaccine. Both conserved end residues are part of each CDR3. A D gene is named only where the DNA matches it firmly. The size field is filled for only some rows; it gives once, few, many or a size class.

D gene: TRBD1
CDR3 length: 15
J gene: TRBJ1-5
clone size: .
V gene: TRBV18
CDR3 protein: CASSEDRGLFQPQHF
CDR3 DNA: TGTGCCAGCTCAGAGGATAGGGGGCTGTTTCAGCCCCAGCATTTT

D gene: .
CDR3 length: 15
J gene: TRBJ2-2
clone size: .
V gene: TRBV5-1
CDR3 protein: CASSLLAVNTGELFF
CDR3 DNA: TGCGCCAGCAGCTTACTAGCAGTTAACACCGGGGAGCTGTTTTTT

D gene: .
CDR3 length: 14
J gene: TRBJ1-2
clone size: .
V gene: TRBV20-1
CDR3 protein: CSASATGRPGGYTF
CDR3 DNA: TGCAGTGCTAGTGCTACGGGCAGGCCAGGGGGCTACACCTTC

D gene: .
CDR3 length: 14
J gene: TRBJ1-5
clone size: few
V gene: TRBV24-1
CDR3 protein: CATSASRSMQPQHF
CDR3 DNA: TGTGCCACCAGTGCCTCGAGGAGTATGCAGCCCCAGCATTTT

D gene: TRBD1
CDR3 length: 15
J gene: TRBJ1-6
clone size: .
V gene: TRBV3-1/TRBV3-2
CDR3 protein: CASSQDRGPNSPLHF
CDR3 DNA: TGTGCCAGCAGCCAAGACAGGGGGCCTAATTCACCCCTCCACTTT

D gene: .
CDR3 length: 13
J gene: TRBJ2-3
clone size: .
V gene: TRBV6-6
CDR3 protein: CASRGGAKDTQYF
CDR3 DNA: TGTGCCTCGAGGGGGGGGGCGAAAGATACGCAGTATTTT

D gene: .
CDR3 length: 14
J gene: TRBJ2-2
clone size: .
V gene: TRBV20-1
CDR3 protein: CSASRSRPTGELFF
CDR3 DNA: TGCAGTGCTAGTAGGAGCCGCCCAACCGGGGAGCTGTTTTTT

D gene: .
CDR3 length: 13
J gene: TRBJ1-2
clone size: once
V gene: TRBV19
CDR3 protein: CASSTGPNYGYTF
CDR3 DNA: TGTGCCAGTAGCACAGGGCCCAACTATGGCTACACCTTC

D gene: .
CDR3 length: 16
J gene: TRBJ2-1
clone size: .
V gene: TRBV25-1
CDR3 protein: CASAPQQPAPYNEQFF
CDR3 DNA: TGTGCCAGCGCCCCGCAGCAGCCGGCACCCTACAATGAGCAGTTCTTC

D gene: .
CDR3 length: 13
J gene: TRBJ2-1
clone size: .
V gene: TRBV19
CDR3 protein: CATKDSGTHEQFF
CDR3 DNA: TGTGCCACCAAGGACTCCGGGACCCATGAGCAGTTCTTC

D gene: .
CDR3 length: 15
J gene: TRBJ2-3
clone size: few
V gene: TRBV27
CDR3 protein: CASRIRKLHTDTQYF
CDR3 DNA: TGTGCCAGCAGAATCCGGAAACTCCACACAGATACGCAGTATTTT

D gene: TRBD1
CDR3 length: 17
J gene: TRBJ1-5
clone size: .
V gene: TRBV4-3
CDR3 protein: CASSQDRQGSANQPQHF
CDR3 DNA: TGCGCCAGCAGCCAAGATAGACAGGGGAGTGCCAATCAGCCCCAGCATTTT

D gene: TRBD1
CDR3 length: 17
J gene: TRBJ1-1
clone size: .
V gene: TRBV7-2
CDR3 protein: CASSLEVQGAMNTEAFF
CDR3 DNA: TGTGCCAGCAGCTTAGAAGTACAGGGGGCAATGAACACTGAAGCTTTCTTT

D gene: TRBD2
CDR3 length: 14
J gene: TRBJ2-7
clone size: .
V gene: TRBV6-5
CDR3 protein: CASRLAGLNYEQYF
CDR3 DNA: TGTGCCAGCAGGCTAGCGGGACTTAACTACGAGCAGTACTTC

D gene: .
CDR3 length: 16
J gene: TRBJ1-6
clone size: once
V gene: TRBV4-3
CDR3 protein: CASSQDTGGDNSPLHF
CDR3 DNA: TGCGCCAGCAGCCAAGATACGGGGGGCGATAATTCACCCCTCCACTTT

D gene: TRBD1
CDR3 length: 16
J gene: TRBJ2-5
clone size: .
V gene: TRBV7-2
CDR3 protein: CASSSFPRGRAETQYF
CDR3 DNA: TGTGCCAGCAGCTCTTTCCCCAGGGGGCGGGCGGAGACCCAGTACTTC

D gene: TRBD1
CDR3 length: 19
J gene: TRBJ1-5
clone size: .
V gene: TRBV6-1
CDR3 protein: CASSATGTGGIRLNQPQHF
CDR3 DNA: TGTGCCAGCAGTGCAACCGGGACAGGGGGAATTCGGTTGAATCAGCCCCAGCATTTT

D gene: .
CDR3 length: 15
J gene: TRBJ1-1
clone size: .
V gene: TRBV18
CDR3 protein: CASSPIISDNTEAFF
CDR3 DNA: TGTGCCAGCTCACCTATTATATCGGACAACACTGAAGCTTTCTTT

D gene: .
CDR3 length: 13
J gene: TRBJ2-1
clone size: .
V gene: TRBV7-3
CDR3 protein: CASSPQVGGEQFF
CDR3 DNA: TGTGCCAGCAGCCCTCAAGTGGGTGGCGAGCAGTTCTTC

D gene: .
CDR3 length: 13
J gene: TRBJ2-1
clone size: .
V gene: TRBV5-1
CDR3 protein: CASSPDFYNEQFF
CDR3 DNA: TGCGCCAGCAGCCCAGACTTCTACAATGAGCAGTTCTTC

D gene: TRBD2
CDR3 length: 16
J gene: TRBJ2-7
clone size: .
V gene: TRBV4-3
CDR3 protein: CASSQDMGEGLYEQYF
CDR3 DNA: TGCGCCAGCAGCCAAGATATGGGGGAGGGCCTCTACGAGCAGTACTTC

D gene: .
CDR3 length: 14
J gene: TRBJ2-3
clone size: .
V gene: TRBV29-1
CDR3 protein: CSVDKGLGTDTQYF
CDR3 DNA: TGCAGCGTTGATAAAGGGTTGGGCACAGATACGCAGTATTTT

D gene: TRBD1
CDR3 length: 14
J gene: TRBJ2-4
clone size: .
V gene: TRBV15
CDR3 protein: CATSSRGRQNIQYF
CDR3 DNA: TGTGCCACCAGCAGCAGGGGGCGGCAAAACATTCAGTACTTC

D gene: TRBD1
CDR3 length: 17
J gene: TRBJ2-7
clone size: .
V gene: TRBV14
CDR3 protein: CASSQTLGQGTFPEQYF
CDR3 DNA: TGTGCCAGCAGCCAGACGTTGGGACAGGGAACCTTCCCCGAGCAGTACTTC

D gene: TRBD1
CDR3 length: 15
J gene: TRBJ1-4
clone size: .
V gene: TRBV15
CDR3 protein: CATSRGTGDLEKLFF
CDR3 DNA: TGTGCCACCAGCAGAGGGACAGGGGATCTTGAAAAACTGTTTTTT

D gene: .
CDR3 length: 16
J gene: TRBJ1-3
clone size: .
V gene: TRBV5-8
CDR3 protein: CASSPRVLARGNTIYF
CDR3 DNA: TGTGCCAGCAGTCCCCGCGTCCTAGCGCGAGGAAACACCATATATTTT

D gene: .
CDR3 length: 14
J gene: TRBJ1-5
clone size: .
V gene: TRBV28
CDR3 protein: CASSLGGARQPQHF
CDR3 DNA: TGTGCCAGCAGTTTGGGGGGGGCAAGGCAGCCCCAGCATTTT

D gene: TRBD2
CDR3 length: 16
J gene: TRBJ2-2
clone size: .
V gene: TRBV4-2
CDR3 protein: CASTPGLAGGTGELFF
CDR3 DNA: TGTGCCAGCACGCCGGGACTAGCGGGAGGCACCGGGGAGCTGTTTTTT

D gene: TRBD1
CDR3 length: 15
J gene: TRBJ1-1
clone size: few
V gene: TRBV7-8
CDR3 protein: CASSLAIGGVTEAFF
CDR3 DNA: TGTGCCAGCAGCTTAGCGATAGGGGGCGTCACTGAAGCTTTCTTT

D gene: TRBD2
CDR3 length: 13
J gene: TRBJ2-2
clone size: .
V gene: TRBV5-8
CDR3 protein: CASSPGGSWELFF
CDR3 DNA: TGTGCCAGCAGCCCCGGGGGGAGCTGGGAGCTGTTTTTT

D gene: TRBD1
CDR3 length: 16
J gene: TRBJ2-7
clone size: .
V gene: TRBV5-8
CDR3 protein: CASSSPDRRLTYEQYF
CDR3 DNA: TGTGCCAGCAGCTCGCCGGACAGGCGGCTTACCTACGAGCAGTACTTC

D gene: TRBD2
CDR3 length: 15
J gene: TRBJ2-2
clone size: .
V gene: TRBV24-1
CDR3 protein: CATSGAGERTGELFF
CDR3 DNA: TGTGCCACCAGCGGAGCGGGAGAGAGGACCGGGGAGCTGTTTTTT

D gene: TRBD1
CDR3 length: 16
J gene: TRBJ2-2
clone size: .
V gene: TRBV7-2
CDR3 protein: CASSPRQGMRTGELFF
CDR3 DNA: TGTGCCAGCAGCCCCCGACAGGGGATGAGAACCGGGGAGCTGTTTTTT

D gene: .
CDR3 length: 13
J gene: TRBJ2-4
clone size: .
V gene: TRBV12-3/TRBV12-4
CDR3 protein: CASSLGQRNIQYF
CDR3 DNA: TGTGCCAGCAGCCTTGGACAGAGAAACATTCAGTACTTC

D gene: .
CDR3 length: 13
J gene: TRBJ2-7
clone size: .
V gene: TRBV28
CDR3 protein: CASSREQGYEQYF
CDR3 DNA: TGTGCCAGCAGCAGAGAACAGGGCTACGAGCAGTACTTC

D gene: .
CDR3 length: 14
J gene: TRBJ2-1
clone size: .
V gene: TRBV18
CDR3 protein: CASSLSTGHNEQFF
CDR3 DNA: TGTGCCAGCTCACTCTCGACTGGCCACAATGAGCAGTTCTTC

D gene: .
CDR3 length: 14
J gene: TRBJ2-1
clone size: .
V gene: TRBV2
CDR3 protein: CASSEDSSYNEQFF
CDR3 DNA: TGTGCCAGCAGTGAGGACAGTTCCTACAATGAGCAGTTCTTC

D gene: .
CDR3 length: 15
J gene: TRBJ1-5
clone size: .
V gene: TRBV6-5
CDR3 protein: CASNTDGSSNQPQHF
CDR3 DNA: TGTGCCAGCAATACGGACGGAAGTAGCAATCAGCCCCAGCATTTT

D gene: .
CDR3 length: 15
J gene: TRBJ2-7
clone size: .
V gene: TRBV11-2
CDR3 protein: CASSLVSDSSYEQYF
CDR3 DNA: TGTGCCAGCAGCTTAGTAAGCGACAGCTCCTACGAGCAGTACTTC

D gene: TRBD1
CDR3 length: 13
J gene: TRBJ1-5
clone size: .
V gene: TRBV7-9
CDR3 protein: CACNSGGGQPQHF
CDR3 DNA: TGTGCCTGCAATTCAGGGGGCGGTCAGCCCCAGCATTTT

D gene: .
CDR3 length: 14
J gene: TRBJ2-2
clone size: .
V gene: TRBV19
CDR3 protein: CASILQGGTGELFF
CDR3 DNA: TGTGCCAGTATCCTACAGGGAGGCACCGGGGAGCTGTTTTTT

D gene: TRBD1
CDR3 length: 15
J gene: TRBJ1-2
clone size: .
V gene: TRBV19
CDR3 protein: CASSARTGLGYGYTF
CDR3 DNA: TGTGCCAGTAGTGCCCGGACAGGACTCGGCTATGGCTACACCTTC

D gene: .
CDR3 length: 20
J gene: TRBJ1-5
clone size: .
V gene: TRBV4-3
CDR3 protein: CASSQGTPAGPEKRNQPQHF
CDR3 DNA: TGCGCCAGCAGCCAGGGAACACCCGCGGGACCCGAAAAAAGGAATCAGCCCCAGCATTTT

D gene: .
CDR3 length: 16
J gene: TRBJ1-4
clone size: few
V gene: TRBV5-5
CDR3 protein: CASSFGAPNRYEKLFF
CDR3 DNA: TGTGCCAGCAGCTTTGGAGCCCCGAATCGGTATGAAAAACTGTTTTTT

D gene: .
CDR3 length: 13
J gene: TRBJ1-2
clone size: .
V gene: TRBV7-9
CDR3 protein: CASSFGGLYGYTF
CDR3 DNA: TGTGCCAGCAGCTTCGGAGGGCTCTATGGCTACACCTTC